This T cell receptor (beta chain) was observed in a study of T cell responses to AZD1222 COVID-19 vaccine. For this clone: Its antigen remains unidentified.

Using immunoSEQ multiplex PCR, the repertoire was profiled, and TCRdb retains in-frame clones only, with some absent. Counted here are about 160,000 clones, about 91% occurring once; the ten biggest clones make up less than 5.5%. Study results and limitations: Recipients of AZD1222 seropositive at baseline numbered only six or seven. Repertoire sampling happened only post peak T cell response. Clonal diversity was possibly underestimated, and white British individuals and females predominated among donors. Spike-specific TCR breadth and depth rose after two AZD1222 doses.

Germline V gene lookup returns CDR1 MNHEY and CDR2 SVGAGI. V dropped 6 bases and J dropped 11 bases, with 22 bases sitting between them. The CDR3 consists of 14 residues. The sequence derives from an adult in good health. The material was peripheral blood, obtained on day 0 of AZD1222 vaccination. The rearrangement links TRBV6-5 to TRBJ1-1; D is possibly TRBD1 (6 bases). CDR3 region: CASRPPPLGASAFF. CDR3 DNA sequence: TGTGCCAGCAGACCACCTCCTTTGGGGGCCTCGGCTTTCTTT.